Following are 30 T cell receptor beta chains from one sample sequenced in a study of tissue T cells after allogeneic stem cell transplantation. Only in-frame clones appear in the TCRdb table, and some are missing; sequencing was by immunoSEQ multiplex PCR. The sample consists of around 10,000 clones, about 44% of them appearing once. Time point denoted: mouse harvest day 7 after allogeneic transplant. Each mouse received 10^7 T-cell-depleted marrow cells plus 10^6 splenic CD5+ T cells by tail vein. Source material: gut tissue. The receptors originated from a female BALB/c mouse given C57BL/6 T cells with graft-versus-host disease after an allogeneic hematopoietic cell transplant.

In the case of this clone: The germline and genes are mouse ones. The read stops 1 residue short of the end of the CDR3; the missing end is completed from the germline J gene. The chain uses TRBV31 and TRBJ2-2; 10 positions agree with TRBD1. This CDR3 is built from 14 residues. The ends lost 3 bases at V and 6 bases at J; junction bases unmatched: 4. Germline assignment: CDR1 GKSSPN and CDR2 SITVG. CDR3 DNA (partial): TGTGCCTGGAGAGAGACAGGGGGCCCCGGGCAGCTCTAC. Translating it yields CAWRETGGPGQLY. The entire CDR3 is CAWRETGGPGQLYF.

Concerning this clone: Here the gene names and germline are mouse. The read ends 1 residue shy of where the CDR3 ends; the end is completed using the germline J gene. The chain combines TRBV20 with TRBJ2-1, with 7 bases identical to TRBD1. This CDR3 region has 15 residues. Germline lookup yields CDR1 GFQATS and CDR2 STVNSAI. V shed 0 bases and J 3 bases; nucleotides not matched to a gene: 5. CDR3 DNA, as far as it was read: TGTGGTGCTAGGGATCCCGCAGGGGGCTATGCTGAGCAGTTC. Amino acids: CGARDPAGGYAEQF. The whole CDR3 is CGARDPAGGYAEQFF.

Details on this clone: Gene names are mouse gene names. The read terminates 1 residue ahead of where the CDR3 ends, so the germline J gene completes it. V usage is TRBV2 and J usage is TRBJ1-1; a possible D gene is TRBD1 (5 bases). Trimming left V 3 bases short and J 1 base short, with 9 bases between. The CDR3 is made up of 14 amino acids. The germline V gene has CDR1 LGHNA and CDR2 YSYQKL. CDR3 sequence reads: CASSHPQGNTEVFF. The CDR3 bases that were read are TGTGCCAGCAGCCACCCCCAGGGAAACACAGAAGTCTTC.

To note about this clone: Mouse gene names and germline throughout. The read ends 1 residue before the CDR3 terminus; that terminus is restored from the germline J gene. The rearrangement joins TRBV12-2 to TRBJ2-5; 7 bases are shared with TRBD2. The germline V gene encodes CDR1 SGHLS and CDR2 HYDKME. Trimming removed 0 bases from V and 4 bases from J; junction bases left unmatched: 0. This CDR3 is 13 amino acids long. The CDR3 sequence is CASSLWGEDTQYF. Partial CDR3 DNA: TGTGCCAGCTCTCTCTGGGGGGAAGACACCCAGTAC. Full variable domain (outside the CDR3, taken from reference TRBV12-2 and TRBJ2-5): NSGVVQSPRYIIKGKGERSILKCIPISGHLSVAWYQQTQGQELKFFIQHYDKMERDKGNLPSRFSVQQFDDYHSEMNMSALELEDSAVYFCASSLWGEDTQYFGPGTRLLVL.

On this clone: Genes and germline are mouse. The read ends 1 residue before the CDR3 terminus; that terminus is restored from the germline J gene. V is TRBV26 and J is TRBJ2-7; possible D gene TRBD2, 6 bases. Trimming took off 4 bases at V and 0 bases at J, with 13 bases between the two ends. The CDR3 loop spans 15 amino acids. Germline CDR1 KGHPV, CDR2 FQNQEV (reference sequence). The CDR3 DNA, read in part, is TGTGCCAGCAGTCCCCGCTTGGGGGACTCCTATGAACAGTAC. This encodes CASSPRLGDSYEQY. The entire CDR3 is CASSPRLGDSYEQYF.

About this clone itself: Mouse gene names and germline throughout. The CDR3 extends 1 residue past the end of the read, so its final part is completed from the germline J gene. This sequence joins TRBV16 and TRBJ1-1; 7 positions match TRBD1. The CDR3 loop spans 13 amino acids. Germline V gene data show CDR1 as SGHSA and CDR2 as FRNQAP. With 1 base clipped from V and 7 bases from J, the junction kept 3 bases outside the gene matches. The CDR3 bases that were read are TGTGCAAGCAGCTTAGCGGCAGGGGGAGAAGTCTTC. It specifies CASSLAAGGEVF. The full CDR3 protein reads CASSLAAGGEVFF.

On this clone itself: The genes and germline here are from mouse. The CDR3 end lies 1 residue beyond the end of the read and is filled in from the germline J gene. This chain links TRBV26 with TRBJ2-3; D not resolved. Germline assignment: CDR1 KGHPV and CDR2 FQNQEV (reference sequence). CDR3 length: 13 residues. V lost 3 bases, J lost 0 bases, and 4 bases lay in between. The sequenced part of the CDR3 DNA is TGTGCCAGCAGTCTCCTGAGTGCAGAAACGCTGTAT. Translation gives CASSLLSAETLY. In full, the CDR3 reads CASSLLSAETLYF.

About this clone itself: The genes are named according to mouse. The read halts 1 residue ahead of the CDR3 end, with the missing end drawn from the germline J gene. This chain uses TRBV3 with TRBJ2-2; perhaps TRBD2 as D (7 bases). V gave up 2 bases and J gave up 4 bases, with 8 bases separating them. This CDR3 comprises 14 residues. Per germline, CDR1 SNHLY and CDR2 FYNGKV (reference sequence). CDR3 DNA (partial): TGTGCCAGCAGCTTACGGGGGGCCACCGGGCAGCTCTAC. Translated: CASSLRGATGQLY. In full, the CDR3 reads CASSLRGATGQLYF.

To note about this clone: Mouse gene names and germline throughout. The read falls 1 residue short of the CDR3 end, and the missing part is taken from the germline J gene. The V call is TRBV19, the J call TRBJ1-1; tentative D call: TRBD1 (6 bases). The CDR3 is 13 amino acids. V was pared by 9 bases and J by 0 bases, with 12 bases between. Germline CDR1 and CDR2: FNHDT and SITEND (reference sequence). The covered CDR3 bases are TGTGCCACACCGGGACAATCAAACACAGAAGTCTTC. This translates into CATPGQSNTEVF. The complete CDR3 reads CATPGQSNTEVFF.

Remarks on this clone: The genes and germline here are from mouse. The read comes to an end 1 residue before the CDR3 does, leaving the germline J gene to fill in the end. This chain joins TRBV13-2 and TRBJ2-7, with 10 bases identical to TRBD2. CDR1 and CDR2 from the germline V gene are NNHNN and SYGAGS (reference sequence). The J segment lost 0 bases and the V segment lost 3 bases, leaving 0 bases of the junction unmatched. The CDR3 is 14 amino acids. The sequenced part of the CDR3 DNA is TGTGCCAGCGGTGGACTGGGGGGCTCCTATGAACAGTAC. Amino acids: CASGGLGGSYEQY. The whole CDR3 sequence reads CASGGLGGSYEQYF.

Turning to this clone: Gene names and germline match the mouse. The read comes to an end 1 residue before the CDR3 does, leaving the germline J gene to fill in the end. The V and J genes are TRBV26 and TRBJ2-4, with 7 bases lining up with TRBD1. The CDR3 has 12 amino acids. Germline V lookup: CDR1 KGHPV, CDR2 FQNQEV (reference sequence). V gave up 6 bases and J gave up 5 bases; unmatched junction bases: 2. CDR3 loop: CASSRDRNTLYF. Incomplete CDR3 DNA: TGTGCCAGCAGCCGGGACAGAAACACCTTGTAC.

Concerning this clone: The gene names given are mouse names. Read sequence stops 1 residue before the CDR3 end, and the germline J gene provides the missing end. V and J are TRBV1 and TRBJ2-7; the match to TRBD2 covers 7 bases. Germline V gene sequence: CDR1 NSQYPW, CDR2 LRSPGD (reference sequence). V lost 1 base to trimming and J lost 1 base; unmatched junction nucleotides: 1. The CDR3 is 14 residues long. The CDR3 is CTCSAAWGSYEQYF. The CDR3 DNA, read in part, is TGCACCTGCAGTGCAGCCTGGGGGTCCTATGAACAGTAC.

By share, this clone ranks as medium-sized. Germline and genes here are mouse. Partial CDR3 DNA: TGTGCCAGCAGTCTTACTGGCTATGAACAGTAC. It yields the protein CASSLTGYEQY. The full CDR3 protein is CASSLTGYEQYF. The rearrangement uses TRBV13-3 and TRBJ2-7; D possibly corresponds to TRBD2 (5 bases). The CDR3 goes on 1 residue after the read ends, and that part is filled in from the germline J gene. The CDR3 covers 12 residues. Per germline, CDR1 NNHDY and CDR2 SYVADS. Trimming cost V 4 bases and J 3 bases, with 8 bases left between them.

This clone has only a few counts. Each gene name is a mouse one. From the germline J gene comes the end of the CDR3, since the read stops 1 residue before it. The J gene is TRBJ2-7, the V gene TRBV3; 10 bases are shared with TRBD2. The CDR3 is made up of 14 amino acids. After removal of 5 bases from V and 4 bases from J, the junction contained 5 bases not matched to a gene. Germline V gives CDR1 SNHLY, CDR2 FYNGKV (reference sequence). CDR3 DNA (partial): TGTGCCAGCAGCCGCACTGGGGGGGGGTATGAACAGTAC. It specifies CASSRTGGGYEQY. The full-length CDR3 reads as CASSRTGGGYEQYF.

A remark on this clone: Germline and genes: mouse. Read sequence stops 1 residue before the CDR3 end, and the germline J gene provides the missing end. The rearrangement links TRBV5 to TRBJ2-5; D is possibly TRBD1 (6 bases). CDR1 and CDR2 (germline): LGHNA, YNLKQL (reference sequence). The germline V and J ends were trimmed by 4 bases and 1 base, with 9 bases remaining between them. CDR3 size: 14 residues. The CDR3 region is CASSPGTHQDTQYF. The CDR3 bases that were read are TGTGCCAGCAGCCCCGGGACACACCAAGACACCCAGTAC.

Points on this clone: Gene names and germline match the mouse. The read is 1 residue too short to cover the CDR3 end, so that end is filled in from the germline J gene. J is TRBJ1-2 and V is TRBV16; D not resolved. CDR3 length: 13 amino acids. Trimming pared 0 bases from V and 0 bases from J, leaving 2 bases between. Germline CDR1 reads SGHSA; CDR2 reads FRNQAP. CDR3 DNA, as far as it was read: TGTGCAAGCAGCTTAGAACCAAACTCCGACTACACC. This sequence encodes CASSLEPNSDYT. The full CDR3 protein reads CASSLEPNSDYTF.

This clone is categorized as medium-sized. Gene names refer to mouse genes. CDR3 DNA (partial): TGTGCCAGCAGCCAGGGGGACAGGACCTATGAACAGTAC. This gives the protein CASSQGDRTYEQY. The complete CDR3 protein is CASSQGDRTYEQYF. The chain carries TRBV5 and TRBJ2-7; TRBD1 agrees at 8 bases. Read coverage stops 1 residue before the CDR3 terminus; the germline J gene supplies the remainder. With V trimmed by 3 bases and J by 2 bases, 3 bases remained unmatched. This CDR3 has 14 amino acids. Germline CDR1 reads LGHNA; CDR2 reads YNLKQL (reference sequence).

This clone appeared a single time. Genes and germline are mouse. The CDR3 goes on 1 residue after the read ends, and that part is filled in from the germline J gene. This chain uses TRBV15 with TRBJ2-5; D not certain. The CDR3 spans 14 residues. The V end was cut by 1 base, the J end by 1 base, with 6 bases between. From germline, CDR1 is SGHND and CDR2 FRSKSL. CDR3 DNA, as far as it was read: TGTGCCAGCAGTTTAGGAGAACACCAAGACACCCAGTAC. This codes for CASSLGEHQDTQY. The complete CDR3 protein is CASSLGEHQDTQYF.

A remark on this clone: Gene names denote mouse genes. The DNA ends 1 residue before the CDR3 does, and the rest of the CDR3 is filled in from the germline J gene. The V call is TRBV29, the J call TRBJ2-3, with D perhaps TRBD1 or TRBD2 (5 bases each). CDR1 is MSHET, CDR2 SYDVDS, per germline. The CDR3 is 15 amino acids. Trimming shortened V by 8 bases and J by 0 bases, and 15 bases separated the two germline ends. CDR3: CASARDLASAETLYF. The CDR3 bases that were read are TGTGCTAGCGCTCGGGACCTGGCTAGTGCAGAAACGCTGTAT. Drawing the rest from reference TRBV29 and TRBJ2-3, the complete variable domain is DMKVTQMPRYLIKRMGENVLLECGQDMSHETMYWYRQDPGLGLQLIYISYDVDSNSEGDIPKGYRVSRKKREHFSLILDSAKTNQTSVYFCASARDLASAETLYFGSGTRLTVL.

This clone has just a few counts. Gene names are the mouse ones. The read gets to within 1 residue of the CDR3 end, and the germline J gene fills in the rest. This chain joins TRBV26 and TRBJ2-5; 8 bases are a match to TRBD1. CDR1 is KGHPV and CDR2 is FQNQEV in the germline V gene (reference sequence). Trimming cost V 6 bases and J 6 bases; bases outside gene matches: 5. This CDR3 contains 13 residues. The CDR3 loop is CASSPTGVDTQYF. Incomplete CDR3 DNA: TGTGCCAGCAGCCCGACAGGGGTGGACACCCAGTAC.

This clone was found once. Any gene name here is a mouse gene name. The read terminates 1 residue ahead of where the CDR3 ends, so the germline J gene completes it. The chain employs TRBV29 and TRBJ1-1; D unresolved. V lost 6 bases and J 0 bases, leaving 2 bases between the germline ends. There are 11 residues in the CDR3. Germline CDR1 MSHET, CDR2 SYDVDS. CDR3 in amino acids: CASRSNTEVFF. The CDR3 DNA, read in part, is TGTGCTAGCAGGTCAAACACAGAAGTCTTC. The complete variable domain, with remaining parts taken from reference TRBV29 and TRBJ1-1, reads DMKVTQMPRYLIKRMGENVLLECGQDMSHETMYWYRQDPGLGLQLIYISYDVDSNSEGDIPKGYRVSRKKREHFSLILDSAKTNQTSVYFCASRSNTEVFFGKGTRLTVV.

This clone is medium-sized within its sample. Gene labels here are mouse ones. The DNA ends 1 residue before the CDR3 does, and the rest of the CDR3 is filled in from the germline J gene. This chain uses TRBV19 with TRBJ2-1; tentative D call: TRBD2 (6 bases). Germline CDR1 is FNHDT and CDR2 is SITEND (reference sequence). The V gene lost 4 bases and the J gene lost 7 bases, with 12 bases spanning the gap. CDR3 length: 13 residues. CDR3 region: CASSLLGWAEQFF. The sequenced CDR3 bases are TGTGCCAGCAGTCTCCTGGGGTGGGCTGAGCAGTTC.

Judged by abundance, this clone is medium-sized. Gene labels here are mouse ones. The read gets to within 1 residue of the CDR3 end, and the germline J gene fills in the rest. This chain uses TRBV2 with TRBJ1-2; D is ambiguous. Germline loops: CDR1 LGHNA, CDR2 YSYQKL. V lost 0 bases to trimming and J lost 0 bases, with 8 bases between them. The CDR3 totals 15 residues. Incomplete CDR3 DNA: TGTGCCAGCAGCCAAGAACACAATGCAAACTCCGACTACACC. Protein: CASSQEHNANSDYT. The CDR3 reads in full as CASSQEHNANSDYTF.

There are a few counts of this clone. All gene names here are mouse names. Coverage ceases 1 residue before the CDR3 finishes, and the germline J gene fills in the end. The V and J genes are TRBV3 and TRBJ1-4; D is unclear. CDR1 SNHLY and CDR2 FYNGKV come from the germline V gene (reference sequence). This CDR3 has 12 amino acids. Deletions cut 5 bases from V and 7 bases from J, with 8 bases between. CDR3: CASSPGGERLFF. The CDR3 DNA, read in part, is TGTGCCAGCAGCCCGGGCGGCGAAAGATTATTT.

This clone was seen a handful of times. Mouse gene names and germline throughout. CDR3 bases read: TGTGCCAGCAGTCTGGAAACAGGGGGGTGGCAAACGCTGTAT. The encoded protein is CASSLETGGWQTLY. The CDR3, in full, reads CASSLETGGWQTLYF. The chain combines TRBV26 with TRBJ2-3; 8 positions agree with TRBD1. The CDR3 end falls 1 residue outside the read, so it is completed with the germline J gene. Looked up from germline, CDR1 is KGHPV and CDR2 is FQNQEV (reference sequence). The trim removed 2 bases at V and 7 bases at J, leaving 8 bases unmatched. The CDR3 sequence is 15 residues long.

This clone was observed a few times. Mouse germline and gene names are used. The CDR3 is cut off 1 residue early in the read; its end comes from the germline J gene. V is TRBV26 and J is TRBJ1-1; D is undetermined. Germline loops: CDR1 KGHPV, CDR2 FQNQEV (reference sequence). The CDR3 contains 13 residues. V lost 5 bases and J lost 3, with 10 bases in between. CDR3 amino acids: CASSSQMDTEVFF. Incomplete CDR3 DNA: TGTGCCAGCAGTTCACAGATGGACACAGAAGTCTTC.

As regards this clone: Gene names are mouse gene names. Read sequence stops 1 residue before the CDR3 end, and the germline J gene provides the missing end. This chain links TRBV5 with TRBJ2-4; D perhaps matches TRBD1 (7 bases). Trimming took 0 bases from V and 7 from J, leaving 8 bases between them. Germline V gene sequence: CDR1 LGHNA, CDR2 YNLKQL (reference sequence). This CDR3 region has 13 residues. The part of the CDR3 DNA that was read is TGTGCCAGCAGCCAAGACAGGGGGGACACCTTGTAC. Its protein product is CASSQDRGDTLY. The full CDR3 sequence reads CASSQDRGDTLYF.

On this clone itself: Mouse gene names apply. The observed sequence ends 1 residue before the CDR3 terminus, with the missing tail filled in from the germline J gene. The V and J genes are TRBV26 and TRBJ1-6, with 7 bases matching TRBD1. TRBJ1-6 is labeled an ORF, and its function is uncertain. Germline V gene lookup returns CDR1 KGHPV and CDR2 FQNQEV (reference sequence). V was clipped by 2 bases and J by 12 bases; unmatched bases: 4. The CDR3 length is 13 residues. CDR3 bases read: TGTGCCAGCAGTCTGCCAGGGGGGAAGCCCCTCTAC. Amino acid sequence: CASSLPGGKPLY. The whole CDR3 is CASSLPGGKPLYF.

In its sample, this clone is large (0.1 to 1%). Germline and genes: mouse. The sequenced CDR3 bases are TGCACCTGCAGTGGGGACAGGGTCTATAATTCGCCCCTCTAC. Amino acid sequence: CTCSGDRVYNSPLY. The whole CDR3 sequence is CTCSGDRVYNSPLYF. V gene TRBV1 combines with J gene TRBJ1-6; 9 bases agree with TRBD1. The sequenced fragment ends 1 residue before the CDR3 boundary, so the rest is inferred from the germline J gene. TRBJ1-6 is an ORF, and what it does is uncertain. CDR3 size: 15 residues. Per the germline V gene, CDR1 is NSQYPW and CDR2 is LRSPGD (reference sequence). V was pared by 4 bases and J by 3 bases, with 1 base of the junction left unmatched.

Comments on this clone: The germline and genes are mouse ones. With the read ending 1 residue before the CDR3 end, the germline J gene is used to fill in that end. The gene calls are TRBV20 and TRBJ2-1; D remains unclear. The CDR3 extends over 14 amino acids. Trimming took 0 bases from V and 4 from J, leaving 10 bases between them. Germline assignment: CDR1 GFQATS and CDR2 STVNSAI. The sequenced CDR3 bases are TGTGGTGCTAGGGATCCGTCATCATATGCTGAGCAGTTC. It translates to CGARDPSSYAEQF. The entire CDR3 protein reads CGARDPSSYAEQFF.